The 19 T cell receptor beta chains in this list originate from one sample, sequenced in a study of cytomegalovirus exposure and HLA in healthy donors. The PCR employed 60 Vbeta primers together with 13 Jbeta primers. The data were produced by immunoSEQ multiplex PCR, yet TCRdb's version contains in-frame clones alone and is incomplete. The data contain roughly 150,000 clones, 65% to 80% of them singletons. Material for sequencing was PBMCs. The receptors were gathered from a man in his forties in good health and CMV-seropositive.

The chain recombines TRBV18 with TRBJ2-7; a possible D gene is TRBD2 (6 bases). Germline values: CDR1 KGHSH, CDR2 LQKENI. V lost 3 bases to trimming and J lost 7 bases, with 13 bases between them. This CDR3 spans 13 amino acids. The CDR3 DNA reads TGTGCCAGCTCACCGGGAGGTTTTGGTGAGCAGTACTTC. Translating it yields CASSPGGFGEQYF. Full variable domain (outside the CDR3, taken from reference TRBV18 and TRBJ2-7): NAGVMQNPRHLVRRRGQEARLRCSPMKGHSHVYWYRQLPEEGLKFMVYLQKENIIDESGMPKERFSAEFPKEGPSILRIQQVVRGDSAAYFCASSPGGFGEQYFGPGTRLTVT.

The rearrangement links TRBV4-3 to TRBJ2-2, with 7 bases fitting TRBD1. Germline trimming cut 3 bases from V and 1 base from J; bases unmatched to any gene: 2. This CDR3 spans 15 amino acids. Germline CDR1 LGHNA, CDR2 YSLEER. For the CDR3, the DNA is TGCGCCAGCAGCCATGGGGACAGGAACACCGGGGAGCTGTTTTTT. Translated: CASSHGDRNTGELFF.

The gene calls are TRBV27 and TRBJ2-7; 8 nucleotides match TRBD1. J gave up 1 base and V 6 bases, and 5 bases lay outside the gene matches. The CDR3 length is 14 residues. Germline-derived CDR1 and CDR2 are MNHEY and SMNVEV (reference sequence). The CDR3 spells CASRPGTGSYEQYF. CDR3 DNA: TGTGCCAGCAGACCCGGGACAGGTTCCTACGAGCAGTACTTC.

This clone has just a few counts. The chain recombines TRBV25-1 with TRBJ2-5; 12 positions agree with TRBD2. Germline V gene sequence: CDR1 MGHDK, CDR2 SYGVNS. This CDR3 contains 15 residues. V dropped 7 bases and J dropped 1; count of bases not matched to a gene: 4. The DNA of the CDR3 is TGTGCCAGCACCGGGACTAGCGGGCTCCAAGAGACCCAGTACTTC. It is translated as CASTGTSGLQETQYF.

The chain recombines TRBV4-3 with TRBJ2-1; TRBD2 aligns across 14 bases. This CDR3 comprises 19 residues. Germline-derived CDR1 and CDR2 are LGHNA and YSLEER. With V trimmed by 1 base and J by 6 bases, 11 bases remained unmatched. Here the CDR3 reads CASSQGLAGGIGVGNEQFF. CDR3 in DNA: TGCGCCAGCAGCCAAGGACTAGCGGGAGGGATCGGTGTGGGCAATGAGCAGTTCTTC.

The rearrangement uses TRBV5-4 and TRBJ2-7; 9 nucleotides agree with TRBD1. This CDR3 has 17 amino acids. Unmatched junction bases numbered 13, after V lost 4 bases and J lost 2 bases. Germline V gene lookup returns CDR1 SGHNT and CDR2 YYREEE (reference sequence). The CDR3 DNA sequence: TGTGCCAGCAGCCCCCCGCTAGGACAGGGGAACGCCTACGAGCAGTACTTC. Translating gives CASSPPLGQGNAYEQYF.

The chain is built from TRBV5-5 and TRBJ1-2; TRBD1 matches 7 bases. The junction had 8 bases not matched to a gene; V was cut back by 5 bases and J by 7 bases. The CDR3 covers 13 residues. The V gene's germline CDR1 is SGHKS and CDR2 YYEKEE (reference sequence). The CDR3 protein is CASSLEGAFGYTF. CDR3 nucleotide sequence: TGTGCCAGCAGTCTAGAGGGGGCTTTTGGCTACACCTTC.

V usage is TRBV30 and J usage is TRBJ1-2; 8 bases are a match to TRBD1. With V trimmed by 1 base and J by 2 bases, 12 bases remained unmatched. Germline V gene sequence: CDR1 GTSNPN, CDR2 SVGIG (reference sequence). CDR3 length: 17 amino acids. CDR3 in amino acids: CAWSGTHSGTGNYGYTF. As DNA, the CDR3 is TGTGCCTGGAGTGGAACCCACTCCGGGACAGGAAACTATGGCTACACCTTC. Variable domain in full (rest from reference TRBV30 and TRBJ1-2): SQTIHQWPATLVQPVGSPLSLECTVEGTSNPNLYWYRQAAGRGLQLLFYSVGIGQISSEVPQNLSASRPQDRQFILSSKKLLLSDSGFYLCAWSGTHSGTGNYGYTFGSGTRLTVV.

CDR3 in DNA: TGTGCCAGCATATACAGGGGGCATCAGCCCCAGCATTTT. Protein product: CASIYRGHQPQHF. The J gene is TRBJ1-5, the V gene TRBV27; 9 nucleotides match TRBD1. With 7 bases clipped from V and 5 bases from J, the junction kept 3 bases outside the gene matches. Germline V gene sequence: CDR1 MNHEY, CDR2 SMNVEV (reference sequence). This CDR3 spans 13 amino acids.

The rearrangement links TRBV9 to TRBJ2-1, with 13 bases identical to TRBD2. Trimming removed 4 bases from V and 7 bases from J; junction bases left unmatched: 5. The V gene's germline CDR1 is SGDLS and CDR2 YYNGEE. The CDR3 contains 15 residues. CDR3 coding DNA: TGTGCCAGCAGCCCGGGGACTAGCGGGATAAATGAGCAGTTCTTC. As protein: CASSPGTSGINEQFF.

This chain connects TRBV14 to TRBJ2-2; TRBD1 might be the D (5 bases). Trimming removed 2 bases at V and 7 bases at J, with 8 bases between. Germline lookup yields CDR1 SGHDN and CDR2 FVKESK. This CDR3 has 13 residues. In nucleotides, the CDR3 is TGTGCCAGCAGCCAATACCAGGGCGGGGAGCTGTTTTTT. It translates to CASSQYQGGELFF. The complete variable domain, with remaining parts taken from reference TRBV14 and TRBJ2-2, reads EAGVTQFPSHSVIEKGQTVTLRCDPISGHDNLYWYRRVMGKEIKFLLHFVKESKQDESGMPNNRFLAERTGGTYSTLKVQPAELEDSGVYFCASSQYQGGELFFGEGSRLTVL.

This chain connects TRBV5-6 to TRBJ2-7; TRBD1 might be the D (6 bases). V dropped 4 bases and J dropped 6 bases, with 14 bases sitting between them. CDR1 is SGHDT and CDR2 is YYEEEE in the germline V gene. The CDR3 is made up of 13 amino acids. CDR3 in DNA: TGTGCCAGCAGCCAACAACAGGGCATCGAGCAGTACTTC. It encodes CASSQQQGIEQYF.

Of note for this clone: Germline is not matched at one junction end, which may reflect a read error. This sequence joins TRBV4-3 and TRBJ2-6; D is perhaps TRBD2 (6 bases). Germline V gives CDR1 LGHNA, CDR2 YSLEER. The CDR3 has 16 amino acids. The CDR3 region has the DNA TGCGCCAGCAGCCAAGAGCGGGGTACTGGGGCCAACGGCCTGACTTTC. Its translation is CASSQERGTGANGLTF.

The gene calls are TRBV2 and TRBJ2-7, with 7 bases that match TRBD1. Germline CDR1 and CDR2: SNHLY and FYNNEI. J gave up 6 bases and V 6 bases, and 11 bases lay outside the gene matches. The CDR3 length is 14 residues. The CDR3 DNA is TGTGCCAGCAGACGGGACAGCCCTTGGGGCGAGCAGTACTTC. Translation gives CASRRDSPWGEQYF. Together with reference TRBV2 and TRBJ2-7, the CDR3 gives the full variable domain: EPEVTQTPSHQVTQMGQEVILRCVPISNHLYFYWYRQILGQKVEFLVSFYNNEISEKSEIFDDQFSVERPDGSNFTLKIRSTKLEDSAMYFCASRRDSPWGEQYFGPGTRLTVT.

The genes are TRBV27 and TRBJ1-3; tentatively, D is TRBD1 (5 bases). This CDR3 is built from 14 residues. The germline V gene has CDR1 MNHEY and CDR2 SMNVEV (reference sequence). The V end lost 5 bases, the J end lost 3 bases, and 11 bases lay between the germline ends. CDR3 nucleotides: TGTGCCAGCAGTCTTCAGGGTGGTGGAAACACCATATATTTT. Translation gives CASSLQGGGNTIYF.

V is TRBV11-2 and J is TRBJ2-3, with 10 bases that match TRBD2. Germline CDR1 and CDR2: SGHAT and FQNNGV. The length of the CDR3 is 15 residues. V gave up 6 bases and J gave up 2 bases; unmatched junction bases: 5. DNA for the CDR3: TGTGCCAGCAGGCAAGCGGGAGGGCACACAGATACGCAGTATTTT. It translates to CASRQAGGHTDTQYF.

V usage is TRBV29-1 and J usage is TRBJ1-1; no definite D call. CDR1 and CDR2 from the germline V gene are SQVTM and ANQGSEA. The CDR3 loop spans 12 amino acids. Trimming took 4 bases from V and 6 from J, leaving 12 bases between them. The CDR3 DNA reads TGCAGCGTTGGGGGAGGAGGCGCTGAAGCTTTCTTT. Protein sequence: CSVGGGGAEAFF.

In this sample, this clone turned up a few times. This chain connects TRBV5-4 to TRBJ2-3; 8 bases are shared with TRBD2. V lost 0 bases to trimming and J lost 0 bases; unmatched junction nucleotides: 9. This CDR3 has 18 amino acids. Germline V lookup: CDR1 SGHNT, CDR2 YYREEE (reference sequence). The CDR3 region has the DNA TGTGCCAGCAGCTTGGCTTCTAGCGGGTCGTCAAGCACAGATACGCAGTATTTT. Translating it yields CASSLASSGSSSTDTQYF. Full variable domain (rest looked up from reference TRBV5-4 and TRBJ2-3): ETGVTQSPTHLIKTRGQQVTLRCSSQSGHNTVSWYQQALGQGPQFIFQYYREEENGRGNFPPRFSGLQFPNYSSELNVNALELDDSALYLCASSLASSGSSSTDTQYFGPGTRLTVL.

The chain employs TRBV2 and TRBJ2-7; 8 bases agree with TRBD2. Germline assignment: CDR1 SNHLY and CDR2 FYNNEI. Germline trimming cut 8 bases from V and 2 bases from J; bases unmatched to any gene: 8. The CDR3 is made up of 14 amino acids. The CDR3 reads CASFQAGGTYEQYF. CDR3 sequence (DNA): TGTGCCAGCTTCCAGGCGGGGGGAACCTACGAGCAGTACTTC.